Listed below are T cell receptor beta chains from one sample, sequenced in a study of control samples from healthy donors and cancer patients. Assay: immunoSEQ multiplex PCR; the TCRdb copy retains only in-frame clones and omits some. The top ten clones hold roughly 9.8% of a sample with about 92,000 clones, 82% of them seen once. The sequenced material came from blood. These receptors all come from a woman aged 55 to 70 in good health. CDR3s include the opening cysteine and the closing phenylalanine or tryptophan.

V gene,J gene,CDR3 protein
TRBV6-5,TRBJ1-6,CASRPQGINSPLHF
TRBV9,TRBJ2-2,CASSPVAVLTGELFF
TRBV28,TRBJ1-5,CASTNRGHNQPQHF
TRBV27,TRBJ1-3,CATLVGSGNTIYF
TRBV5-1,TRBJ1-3,CASSLGPQTGSGNTIYF
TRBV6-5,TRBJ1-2,CASGGHEGGYTF
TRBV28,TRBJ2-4,CASSVAATLAKNIQYF
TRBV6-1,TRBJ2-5,CASSESYRRGVETQYF
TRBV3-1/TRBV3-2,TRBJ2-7,CASSQERGQTHEQYF
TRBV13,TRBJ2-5,CASSFPQGGNKETQYF
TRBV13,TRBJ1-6,CASSFWDSDSPLHF
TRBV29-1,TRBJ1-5,CSGGNVNQPQHF
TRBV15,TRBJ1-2,CATSRLGVAGYTF
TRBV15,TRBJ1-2,CATSPGGRESYGYTF
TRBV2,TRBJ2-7,CASSKGALGNEQYF
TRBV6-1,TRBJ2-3,CASSEGLAYTDTQYF
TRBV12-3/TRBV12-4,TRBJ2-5,CASSRQKGTQYF
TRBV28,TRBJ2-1,CASSWTGEGFSNEQFF
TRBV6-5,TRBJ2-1,CASSKTGGSYNEQFF
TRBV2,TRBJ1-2,CASSGGDRSRDYGYTF
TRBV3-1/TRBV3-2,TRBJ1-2,CASSHRDRDRDEVDYGYTF
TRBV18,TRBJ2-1,CASSPLTRNNEQFF
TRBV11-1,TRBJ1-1,CASSPMLGDTEAFF
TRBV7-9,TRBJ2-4,CASSPSAGQGGNIQYF
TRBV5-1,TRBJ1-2,CASSSTGEWGYTF
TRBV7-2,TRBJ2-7,CASSLDNSGVREQYF
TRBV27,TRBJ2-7,CASSLERDRAPYEQYF
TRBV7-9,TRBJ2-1,CASRLKTPVYNEQFF